The entry below describes one T cell receptor beta chain. This CDR3 contains 15 residues. V was clipped by 4 bases and J by 4 bases; unmatched bases: 5. Germline CDR1 reads LNHDA; CDR2 reads SQIVND (reference sequence). In the authors' methods: The assay estimated nucleated cells by amplifying reference gene primers. TCRdb's table, derived via immunoSEQ multiplex PCR, lists solely in-frame clones and lacks some. That table is the source of V, J and clone size, and D and trimming were worked out from the DNA. The sample lists some 64,000 clones; approximately 79% were seen once. The data were taken from a study of blood T cell repertoires in COVID-19. Study as a whole: The United States, Italy and Spain were the sources of the acute and convalescent COVID-19 samples. From T cells, B-cell-depleted T cells, or PBMCs came the material, which was cDNA or gDNA.

The chain combines TRBV19 with TRBJ1-4, with 8 bases fitting TRBD1. The TCR originated in a woman of 80 years or more with active or convalescent COVID-19. The material sequenced was peripheral blood. The CDR3 loop reads CASSTQGAGNEKLFF. CDR3 nucleotides: TGTGCCAGTAGTACCCAGGGGGCTGGTAATGAAAAACTGTTTTTT. The whole variable domain, filled in from reference TRBV19 and TRBJ1-4, reads DGGITQSPKYLFRKEGQNVTLSCEQNLNHDAMYWYRQDPGQGLRLIYYSQIVNDFQKGDIAEGYSVSREKKESFPLTVTSAQKNPTAFYLCASSTQGAGNEKLFFGSGTQLSVL.